The rows below give T cell receptor beta chains drawn from one sample of a study of breast tumors, draining lymph nodes, adjacent tissues. TCRdb reanalysed the multiplex PCR reads using MiXCR and keeps one entry per CDR3 protein. The sample holds 250,000 or so distinct CDR3 sequences, around 30% seen once. Sample: axillary lymph node tissue. These receptors came from a female donor with breast cancer. Some clones in this sample may be carry-over from other donors' samples. Both conserved end residues are trimmed from each CDR3. Size values are once, few and many counts, or a class for expanded clones, and some rows have none.

v_call,clone_size,cdr3_aa
TRBV12-3/TRBV12-4,many,ASTLDSPNTDTQY
TRBV11-2,many,ASSPTGSSGTDTQY
TRBV18,many,ASSQGRQGSQPQH
TRBV3-1,.,ASSQGSSTMY
TRBV11-1,.,ASSLRAGAEQS
TRBV7-6,.,ASSLAGVEQY
TRBV20-1,many,SATRLGGTDTQY
TRBV20-1,many,SARVPGRAGNEQF
TRBV2,many,ASRSGREETQY
TRBV7-8,many,ASSLGDRAAEQY
TRBV3-1,.,ASSQVDEQY
TRBV20-1,many,SARPSGETQY
TRBV29-1,.,SGGTGNNSPLH
TRBV19,many,ASSLGGANYNSPLH
TRBV6-2/TRBV6-3,.,ASSWVIWDNEQF
TRBV5-1,many,ASSLGLGGGEDRLNEQF
TRBV19,many,ASKRRGRDEQY